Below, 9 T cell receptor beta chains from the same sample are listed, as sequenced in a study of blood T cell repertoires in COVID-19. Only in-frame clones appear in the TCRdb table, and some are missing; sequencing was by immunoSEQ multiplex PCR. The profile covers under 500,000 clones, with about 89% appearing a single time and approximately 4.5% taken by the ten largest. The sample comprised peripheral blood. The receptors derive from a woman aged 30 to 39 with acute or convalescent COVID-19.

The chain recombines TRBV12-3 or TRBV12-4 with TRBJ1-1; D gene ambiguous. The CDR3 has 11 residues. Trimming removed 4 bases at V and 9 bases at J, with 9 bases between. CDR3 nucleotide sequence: TGTGCCAGCAGTTCTGGTACTAAAGCTTTCTTT. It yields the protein CASSSGTKAFF.

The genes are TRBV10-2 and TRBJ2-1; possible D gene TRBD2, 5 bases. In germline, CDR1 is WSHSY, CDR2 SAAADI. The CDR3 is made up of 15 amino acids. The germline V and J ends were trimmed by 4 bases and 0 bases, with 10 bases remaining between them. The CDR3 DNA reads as TGCGCCAGCAGTGCCTCCGGGGTCTCCTACAATGAGCAGTTCTTC. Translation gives CASSASGVSYNEQFF.

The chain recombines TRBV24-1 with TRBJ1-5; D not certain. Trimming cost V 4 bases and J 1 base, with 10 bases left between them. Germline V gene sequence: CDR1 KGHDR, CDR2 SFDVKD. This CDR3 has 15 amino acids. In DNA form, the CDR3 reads TGTGCCACCAGTGAGTCGGGATGGAGCAATCAGCCCCAGCATTTT. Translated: CATSESGWSNQPQHF.

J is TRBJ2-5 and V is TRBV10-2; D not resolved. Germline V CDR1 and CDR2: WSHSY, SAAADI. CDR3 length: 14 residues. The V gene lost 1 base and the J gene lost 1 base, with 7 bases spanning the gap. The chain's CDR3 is CASSEWAAQETQYF. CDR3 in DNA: TGCGCCAGCAGTGAGTGGGCAGCCCAAGAGACCCAGTACTTC.

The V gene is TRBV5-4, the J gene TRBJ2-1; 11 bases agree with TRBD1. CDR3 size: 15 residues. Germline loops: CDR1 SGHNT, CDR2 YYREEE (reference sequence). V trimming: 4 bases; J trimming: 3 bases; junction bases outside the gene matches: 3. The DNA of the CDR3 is TGTGCCAGCAGCAGGGGACAGGGGGACTACAATGAGCAGTTCTTC. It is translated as CASSRGQGDYNEQFF.

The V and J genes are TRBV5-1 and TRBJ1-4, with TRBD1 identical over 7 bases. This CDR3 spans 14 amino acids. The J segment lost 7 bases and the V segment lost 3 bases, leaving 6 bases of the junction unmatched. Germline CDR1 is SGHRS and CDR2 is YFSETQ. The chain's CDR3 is CASSSDRVFEKLFF. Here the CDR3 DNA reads TGCGCCAGCAGCTCTGACAGGGTGTTTGAAAAACTGTTTTTT. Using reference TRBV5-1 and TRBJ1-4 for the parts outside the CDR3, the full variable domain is KAGVTQTPRYLIKTRGQQVTLSCSPISGHRSVSWYQQTPGQGLQFLFEYFSETQRNKGNFPGRFSGRQFSNSRSEMNVSTLELGDSALYLCASSSDRVFEKLFFGSGTQLSVL.

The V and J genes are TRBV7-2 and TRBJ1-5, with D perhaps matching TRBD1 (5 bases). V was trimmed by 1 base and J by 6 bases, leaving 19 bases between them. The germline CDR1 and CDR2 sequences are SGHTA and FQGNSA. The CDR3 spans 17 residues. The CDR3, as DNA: TGTGCCAGCAGCTTAGTCGTGGCAGGGCCAGGTGGTCAGCCCCAGCATTTT. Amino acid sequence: CASSLVVAGPGGQPQHF.

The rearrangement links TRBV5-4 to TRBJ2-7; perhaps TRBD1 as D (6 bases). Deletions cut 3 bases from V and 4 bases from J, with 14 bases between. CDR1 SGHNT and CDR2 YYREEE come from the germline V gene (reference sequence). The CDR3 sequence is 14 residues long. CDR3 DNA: TGTGCCAGCAGCTATGGGACAAAAGCTTACGAGCAGTACTTC. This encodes CASSYGTKAYEQYF. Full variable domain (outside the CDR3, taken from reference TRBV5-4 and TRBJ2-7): ETGVTQSPTHLIKTRGQQVTLRCSSQSGHNTVSWYQQALGQGPQFIFQYYREEENGRGNFPPRFSGLQFPNYSSELNVNALELDDSALYLCASSYGTKAYEQYFGPGTRLTVT.

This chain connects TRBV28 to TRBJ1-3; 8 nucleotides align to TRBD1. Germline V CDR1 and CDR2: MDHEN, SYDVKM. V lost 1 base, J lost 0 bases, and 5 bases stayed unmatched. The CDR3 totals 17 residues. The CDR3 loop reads CASSLYQGASSGNTIYF. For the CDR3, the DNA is TGTGCCAGCAGTTTATATCAGGGGGCGAGCTCTGGAAACACCATATATTTT.